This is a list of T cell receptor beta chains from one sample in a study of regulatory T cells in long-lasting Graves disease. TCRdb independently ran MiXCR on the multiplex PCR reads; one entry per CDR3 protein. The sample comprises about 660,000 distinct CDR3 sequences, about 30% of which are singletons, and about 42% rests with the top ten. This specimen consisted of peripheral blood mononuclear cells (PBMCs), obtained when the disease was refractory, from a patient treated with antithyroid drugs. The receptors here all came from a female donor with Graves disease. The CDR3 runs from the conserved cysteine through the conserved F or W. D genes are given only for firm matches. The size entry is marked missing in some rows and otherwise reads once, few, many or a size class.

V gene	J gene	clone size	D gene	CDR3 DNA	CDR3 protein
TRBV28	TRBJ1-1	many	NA	TGCGCCAGCAGCTTGGTGCAGTTGAACACTGAAGCTTTCTTT	CASSLVQLNTEAFF
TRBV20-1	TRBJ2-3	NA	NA	TGCAGTGCTAGAGAAAGTCGGTTCGCTAGCGGCACAGATACGCAGTATTTT	CSARESRFASGTDTQYF
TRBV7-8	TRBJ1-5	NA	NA	TGTGCCAGCAGCTTTGCAGGGTTTAGCAATCAGCCCCAGCATTTT	CASSFAGFSNQPQHF
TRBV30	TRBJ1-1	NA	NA	TGTGCCTGGAGTGGAGTGGGGCTGAACACTGAAGCTTTCTTT	CAWSGVGLNTEAFF
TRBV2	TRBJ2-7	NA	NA	TGTGCCAGCAGAGTCCGGGACCGGGCGGATTTC	CASRVRDRADF
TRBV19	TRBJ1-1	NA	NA	TGTGCCAGTAGTATTGGAAGAGGTGAAGCTTTCTTT	CASSIGRGEAFF
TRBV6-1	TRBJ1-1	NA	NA	TGTGCCAGCAGTGAGGCCGCAGGGATTTCGGTGAACACTGAAGCTTTCTTT	CASSEAAGISVNTEAFF
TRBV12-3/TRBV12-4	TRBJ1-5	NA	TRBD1	TGTGCCAGCAGCAGACAGGGGGCGCCGGGTCAGCCCCAGCATTTT	CASSRQGAPGQPQHF
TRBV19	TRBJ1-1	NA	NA	TGTGCCAGTAGTATACCCTCCTGGCAGGGAAGGGCTGAAGCTTTCTTT	CASSIPSWQGRAEAFF
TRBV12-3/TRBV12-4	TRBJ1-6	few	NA	TGTGCCAGCAGTCCCCGCCGGGCCCCGGTCGGTAATTCACCCCTCCACTTT	CASSPRRAPVGNSPLHF
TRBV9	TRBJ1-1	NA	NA	TGTGCCAGCAGCCCCCGACGAGGTGGGCCTGAAGCTTTCTTT	CASSPRRGGPEAFF
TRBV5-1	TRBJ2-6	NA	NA	TGCGCCAGCAGCACGACAGAAACTGGGGCCAACGTCCTGACTTTC	CASSTTETGANVLTF
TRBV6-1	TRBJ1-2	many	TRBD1	TGTGCCAGCGGGACAGGGGGCGACTATGGCTACACCTTC	CASGTGGDYGYTF
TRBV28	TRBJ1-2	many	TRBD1	TGTGCCAGCAGCCGCGGGACAGACTATGGCTACACCTTC	CASSRGTDYGYTF
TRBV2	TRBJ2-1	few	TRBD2	TGTGCCAGCAGTGGGCTAGCGGGAAGGTACAATGAGCAGTTCTTC	CASSGLAGRYNEQFF
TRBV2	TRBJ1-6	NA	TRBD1	TGTGCCAGCAGACCCTGGGACAGCGGAGTTTCACCCCTCCACTTT	CASRPWDSGVSPLHF